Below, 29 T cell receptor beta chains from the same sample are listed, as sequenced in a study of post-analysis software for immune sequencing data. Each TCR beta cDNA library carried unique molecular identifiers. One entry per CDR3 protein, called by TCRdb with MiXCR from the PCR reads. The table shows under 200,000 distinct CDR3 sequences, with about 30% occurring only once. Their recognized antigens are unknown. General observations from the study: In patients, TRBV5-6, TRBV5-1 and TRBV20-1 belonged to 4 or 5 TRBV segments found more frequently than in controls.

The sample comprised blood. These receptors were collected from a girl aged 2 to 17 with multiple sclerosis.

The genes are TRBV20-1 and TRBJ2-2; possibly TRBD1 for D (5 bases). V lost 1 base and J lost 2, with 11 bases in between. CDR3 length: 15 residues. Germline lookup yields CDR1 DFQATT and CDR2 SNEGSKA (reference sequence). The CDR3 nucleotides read TGCAGTGCTAGAGTGGGGCAGGGTAACACCGGGGAGCTGTTTTTT. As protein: CSARVGQGNTGELFF.

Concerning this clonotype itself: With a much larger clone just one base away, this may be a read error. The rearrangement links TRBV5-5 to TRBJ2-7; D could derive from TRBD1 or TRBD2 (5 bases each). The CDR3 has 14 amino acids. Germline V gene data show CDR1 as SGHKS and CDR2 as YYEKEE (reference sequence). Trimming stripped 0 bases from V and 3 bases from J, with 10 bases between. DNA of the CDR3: TGTGCCAGCAGCTTGGGGGCAGGGAGCTACGAGCAGTACTTC. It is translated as CASSLGAGSYEQYF.

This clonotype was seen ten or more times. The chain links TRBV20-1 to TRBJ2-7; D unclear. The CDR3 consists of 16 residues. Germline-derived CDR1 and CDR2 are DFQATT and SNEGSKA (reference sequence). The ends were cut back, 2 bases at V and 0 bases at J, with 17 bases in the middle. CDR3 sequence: CSARLIFTAYSYEQYF. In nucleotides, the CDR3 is TGCAGTGCTAGACTCATTTTTACAGCGTACTCCTACGAGCAGTACTTC.

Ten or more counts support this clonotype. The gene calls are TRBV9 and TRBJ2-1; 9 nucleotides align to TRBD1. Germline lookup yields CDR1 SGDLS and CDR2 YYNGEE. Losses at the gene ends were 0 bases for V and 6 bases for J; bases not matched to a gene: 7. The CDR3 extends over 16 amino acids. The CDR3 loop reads CASSVGWTGASNEQFF. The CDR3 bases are TGTGCCAGCAGCGTAGGCTGGACAGGGGCCTCCAATGAGCAGTTCTTC.

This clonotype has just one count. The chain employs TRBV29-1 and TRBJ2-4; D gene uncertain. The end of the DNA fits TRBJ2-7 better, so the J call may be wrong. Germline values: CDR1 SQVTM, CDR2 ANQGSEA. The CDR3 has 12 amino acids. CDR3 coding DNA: TGCAGCGTTGAAGGGGCCTCCTACGAGCAGTACTTC. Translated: CSVEGASYEQYF.

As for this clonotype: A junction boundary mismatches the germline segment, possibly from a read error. The CDR3 DNA reads TGCGTCAGCAGCAAAGGACAGGGAGGGATGAACACTGAAGCTTTCTTT. This sequence encodes CVSSKGQGGMNTEAFF. The chain couples TRBV5-1 to TRBJ1-1, with TRBD1 matching 8 bases. The CDR3 sequence is 16 residues long. The germline gives CDR1 SGHRS, CDR2 YFSETQ.

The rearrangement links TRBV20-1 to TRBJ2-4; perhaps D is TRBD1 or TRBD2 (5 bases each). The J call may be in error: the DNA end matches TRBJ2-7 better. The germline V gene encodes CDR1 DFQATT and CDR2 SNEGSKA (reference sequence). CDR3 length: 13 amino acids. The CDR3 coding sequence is TGCAGTGCTCCCTGGGCAGGGAGCTTCGAGCAGTACTTC. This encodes CSAPWAGSFEQYF.

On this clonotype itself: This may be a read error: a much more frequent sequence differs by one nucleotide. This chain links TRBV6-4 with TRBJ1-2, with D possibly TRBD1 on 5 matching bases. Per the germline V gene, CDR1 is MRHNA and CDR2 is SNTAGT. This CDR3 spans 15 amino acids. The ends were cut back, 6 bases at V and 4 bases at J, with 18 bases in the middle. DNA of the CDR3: TGTGCCAGCAGCCCCCTGGCAGGGCGAGGCTATGGCTACACCTTC. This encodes CASSPLAGRGYGYTF.

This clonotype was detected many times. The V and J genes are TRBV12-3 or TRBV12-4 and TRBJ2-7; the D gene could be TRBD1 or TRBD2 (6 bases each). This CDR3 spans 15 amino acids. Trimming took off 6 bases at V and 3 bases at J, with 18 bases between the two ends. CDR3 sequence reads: CASSVDGGGSYEQYF. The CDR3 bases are TGTGCCAGCAGCGTAGATGGAGGGGGAAGCTACGAGCAGTACTTC.

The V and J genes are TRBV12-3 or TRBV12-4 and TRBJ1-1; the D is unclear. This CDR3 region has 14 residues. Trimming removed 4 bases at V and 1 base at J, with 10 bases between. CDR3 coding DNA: TGTGCCAGCAGTTGGGCAGCCCCGAACACTGAAGCTTTCTTT. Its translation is CASSWAAPNTEAFF.

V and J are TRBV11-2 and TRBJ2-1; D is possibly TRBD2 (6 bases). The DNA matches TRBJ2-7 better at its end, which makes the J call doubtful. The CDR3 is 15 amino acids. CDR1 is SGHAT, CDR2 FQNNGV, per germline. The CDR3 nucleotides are TGTGCCAGCAGCTTAGTGGCTAGCGAGTACAATGAGCAGTACTTC. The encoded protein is CASSLVASEYNEQYF.

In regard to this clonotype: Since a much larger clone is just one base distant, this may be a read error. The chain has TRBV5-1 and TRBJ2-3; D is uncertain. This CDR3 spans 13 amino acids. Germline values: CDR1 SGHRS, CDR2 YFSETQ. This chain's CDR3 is CASSFVPTDMQYF. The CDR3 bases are TGCGCCAGCAGCTTCGTCCCCACAGATATGCAGTATTTT.

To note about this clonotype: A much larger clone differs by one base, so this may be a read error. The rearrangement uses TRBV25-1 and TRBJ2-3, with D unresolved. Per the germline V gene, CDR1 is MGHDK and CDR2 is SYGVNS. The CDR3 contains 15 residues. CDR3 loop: CAISDTGRHTDTQYF. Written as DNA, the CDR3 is TGTGCCATCAGTGATACTGGGCGGCACACAGATACGCAGTATTTT.

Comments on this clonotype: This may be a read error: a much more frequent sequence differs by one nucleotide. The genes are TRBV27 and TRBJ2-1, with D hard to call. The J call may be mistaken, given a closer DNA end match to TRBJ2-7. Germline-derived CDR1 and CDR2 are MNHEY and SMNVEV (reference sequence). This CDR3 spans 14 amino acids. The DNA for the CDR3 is TGTGCCAGCACCGGTTGGAAAAGAACCAATGAGCAGTACTTC. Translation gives CASTGWKRTNEQYF.

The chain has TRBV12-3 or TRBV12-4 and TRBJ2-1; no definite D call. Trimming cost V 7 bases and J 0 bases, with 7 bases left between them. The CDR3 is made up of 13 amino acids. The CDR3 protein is CASTLSSYNEQFF. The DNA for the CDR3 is TGTGCCAGCACCCTGAGCTCCTACAATGAGCAGTTCTTC.

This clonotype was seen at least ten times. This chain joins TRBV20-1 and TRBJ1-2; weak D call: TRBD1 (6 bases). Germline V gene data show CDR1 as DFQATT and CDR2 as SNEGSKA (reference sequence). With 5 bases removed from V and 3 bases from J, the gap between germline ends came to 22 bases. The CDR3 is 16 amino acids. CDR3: CSALTIGSGAYYGYTF. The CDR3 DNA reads TGCAGTGCTCTCACCATAGGATCAGGGGCGTACTATGGCTACACCTTC.

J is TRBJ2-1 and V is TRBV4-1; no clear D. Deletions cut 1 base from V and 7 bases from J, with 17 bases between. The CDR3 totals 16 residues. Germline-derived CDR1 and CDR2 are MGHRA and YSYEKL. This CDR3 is CASSQAPGLGRNEQFF. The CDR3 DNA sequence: TGCGCCAGCAGCCAAGCTCCGGGCTTAGGGCGGAATGAGCAGTTCTTC.

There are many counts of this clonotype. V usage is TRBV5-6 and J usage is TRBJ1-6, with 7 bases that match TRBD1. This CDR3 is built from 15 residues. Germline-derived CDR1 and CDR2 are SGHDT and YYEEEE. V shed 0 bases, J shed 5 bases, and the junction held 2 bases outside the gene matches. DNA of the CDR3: TGTGCCAGCAGCTTGGTCCAGGGGGATAATTCACCCCTCCACTTT. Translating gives CASSLVQGDNSPLHF.

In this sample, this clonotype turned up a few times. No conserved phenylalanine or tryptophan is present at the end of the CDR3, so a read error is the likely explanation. The CDR3 loop reads CSASTGRHQPQHL. CDR3 nucleotide sequence: TGCAGTGCTAGTACTGGGCGGCATCAGCCCCAGCATTTG. J is TRBJ1-5 and V is TRBV20-1; D remains unclear. The germline V gene has CDR1 DFQATT and CDR2 SNEGSKA (reference sequence). Between the trimmed V and J ends, which lost 3 bases and 5 bases, there was a span of 11 bases. The CDR3 runs 13 residues.

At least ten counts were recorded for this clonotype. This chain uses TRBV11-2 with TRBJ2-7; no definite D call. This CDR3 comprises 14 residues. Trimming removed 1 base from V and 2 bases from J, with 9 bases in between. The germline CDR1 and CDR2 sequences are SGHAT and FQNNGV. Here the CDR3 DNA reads TGTGCCAGCAGCTTAGTAGACATAGCCTACGAGCAGTACTTC. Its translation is CASSLVDIAYEQYF.

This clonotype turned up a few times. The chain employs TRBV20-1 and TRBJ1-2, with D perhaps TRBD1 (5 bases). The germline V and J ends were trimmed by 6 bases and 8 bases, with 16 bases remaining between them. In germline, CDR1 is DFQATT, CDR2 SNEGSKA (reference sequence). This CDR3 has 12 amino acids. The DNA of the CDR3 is TGCAGTGCCCGTGCCAGGGTGGGAGGCTACACCTTC. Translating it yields CSARARVGGYTF.

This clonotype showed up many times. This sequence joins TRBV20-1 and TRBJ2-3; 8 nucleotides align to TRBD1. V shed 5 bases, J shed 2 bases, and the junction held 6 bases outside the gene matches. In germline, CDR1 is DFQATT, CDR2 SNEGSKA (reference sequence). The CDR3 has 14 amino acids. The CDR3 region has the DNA TGCAGTGCTCCAGGGACAGGAGTCACAGATACGCAGTATTTT. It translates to CSAPGTGVTDTQYF.

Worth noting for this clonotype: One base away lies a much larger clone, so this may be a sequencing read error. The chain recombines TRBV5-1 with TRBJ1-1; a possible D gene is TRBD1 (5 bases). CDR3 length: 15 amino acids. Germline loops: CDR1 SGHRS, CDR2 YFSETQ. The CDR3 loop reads CASSLVGGENTGAFF. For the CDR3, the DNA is TGCGCCAGCAGCTTGGTCGGGGGGGAGAACACTGGAGCTTTCTTT.

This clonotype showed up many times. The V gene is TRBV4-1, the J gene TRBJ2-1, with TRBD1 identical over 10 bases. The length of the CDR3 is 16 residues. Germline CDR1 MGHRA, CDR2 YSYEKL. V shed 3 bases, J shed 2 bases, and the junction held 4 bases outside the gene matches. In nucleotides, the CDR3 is TGCGCCAGCAGCCACCGTGGACAGGGGGCCTACAATGAGCAGTTCTTC. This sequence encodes CASSHRGQGAYNEQFF.

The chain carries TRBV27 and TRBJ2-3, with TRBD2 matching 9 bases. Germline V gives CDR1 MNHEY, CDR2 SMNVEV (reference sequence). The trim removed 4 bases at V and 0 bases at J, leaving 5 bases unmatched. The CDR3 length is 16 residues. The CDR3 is CASSSRLAESTDTQYF. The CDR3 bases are TGTGCCAGCAGTTCCCGACTAGCGGAGAGCACAGATACGCAGTATTTT.

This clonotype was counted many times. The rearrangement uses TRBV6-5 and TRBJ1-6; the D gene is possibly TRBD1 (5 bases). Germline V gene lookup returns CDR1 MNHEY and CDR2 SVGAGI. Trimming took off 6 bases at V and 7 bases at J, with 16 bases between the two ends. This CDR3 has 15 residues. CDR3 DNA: TGTGCCAGCAGCCCCCTTGGGGGGGTCAATTCACCCCTCCACTTT. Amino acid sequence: CASSPLGGVNSPLHF.

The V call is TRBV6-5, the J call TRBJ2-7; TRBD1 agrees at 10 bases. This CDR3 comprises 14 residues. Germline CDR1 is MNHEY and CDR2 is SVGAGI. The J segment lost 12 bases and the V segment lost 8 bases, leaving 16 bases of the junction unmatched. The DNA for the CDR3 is TGTGCCAGCGGCCGGGACAGGGGTGGTGAGACTCGGTACTTC. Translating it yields CASGRDRGGETRYF.

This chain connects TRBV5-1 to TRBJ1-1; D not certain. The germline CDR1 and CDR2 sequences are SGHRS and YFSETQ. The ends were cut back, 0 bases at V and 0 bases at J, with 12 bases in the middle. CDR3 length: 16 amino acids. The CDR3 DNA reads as TGCGCCAGCAGCTTGGAGTCTCGGAGGGTGAACACTGAAGCTTTCTTT. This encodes CASSLESRRVNTEAFF. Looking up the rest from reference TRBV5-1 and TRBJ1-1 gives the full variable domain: KAGVTQTPRYLIKTRGQQVTLSCSPISGHRSVSWYQQTPGQGLQFLFEYFSETQRNKGNFPGRFSGRQFSNSRSEMNVSTLELGDSALYLCASSLESRRVNTEAFFGQGTRLTVV.

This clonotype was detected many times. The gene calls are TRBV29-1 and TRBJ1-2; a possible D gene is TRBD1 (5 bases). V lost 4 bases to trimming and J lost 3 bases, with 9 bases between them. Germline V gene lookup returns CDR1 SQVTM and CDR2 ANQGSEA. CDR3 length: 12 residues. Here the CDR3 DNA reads TGCAGCGTTGGGCAGGGTGACTATGGCTACACCTTC. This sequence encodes CSVGQGDYGYTF.